This T cell receptor (beta chain) came from a study of patients and donors after allogeneic stem cell transplantation. The CDR3 is 10 amino acids. Deletions cut 11 bases from V and 2 bases from J, with 3 bases between. The germline V gene has CDR1 SEHNR and CDR2 FQNEAQ (reference sequence). TCRdb re-derived calls from the RT-PCR reads in MiXCR, one entry per CDR3 protein. This repertoire shows about 160,000 distinct CDR3 sequences, roughly two fifths found once; its top ten account for about 50%. This clonotype was picked up a small number of times. The TCR sequence derives from a human donor who was either an allogeneic HSCT recipient or a stem cell or donor lymphocyte infusion donor (not recorded which). It is not recorded whose cells these are; they may come from a transplant donor. The chain has TRBV7-9 and TRBJ2-2; D remains ambiguous. The source material was blood, either unsorted or a sorted T cell fraction (not recorded which). DNA of the CDR3: TGTGCCTTAAACACCGGGGAGCTGTTTTTT. Protein: CALNTGELFF.